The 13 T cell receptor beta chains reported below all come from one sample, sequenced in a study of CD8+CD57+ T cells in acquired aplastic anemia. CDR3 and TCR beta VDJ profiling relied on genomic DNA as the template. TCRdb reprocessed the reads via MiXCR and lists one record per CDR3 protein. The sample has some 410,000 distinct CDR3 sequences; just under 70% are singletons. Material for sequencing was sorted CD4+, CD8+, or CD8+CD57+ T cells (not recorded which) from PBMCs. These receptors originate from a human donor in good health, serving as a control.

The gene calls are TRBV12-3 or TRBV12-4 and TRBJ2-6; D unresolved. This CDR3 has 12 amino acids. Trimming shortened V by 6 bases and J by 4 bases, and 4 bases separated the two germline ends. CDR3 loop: CASRGGANVLTF. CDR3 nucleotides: TGTGCCAGCAGGGGGGGGGCCAACGTCCTGACTTTC.

The CDR3 DNA is TGTGCCAGCAGCCCGGGAGGCGAGCCCTACACCTTC. This codes for CASSPGGEPYTF. The J gene is TRBJ1-2, the V gene TRBV9; D is unresolved. Germline V gives CDR1 SGDLS, CDR2 YYNGEE. V was trimmed by 4 bases and J by 10 bases, leaving 14 bases between them. The CDR3 runs 12 residues.

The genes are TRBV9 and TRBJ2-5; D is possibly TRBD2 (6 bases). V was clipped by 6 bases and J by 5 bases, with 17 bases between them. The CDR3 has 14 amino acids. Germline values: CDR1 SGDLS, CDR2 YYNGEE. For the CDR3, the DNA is TGTGCCAGCAAGGGGACTGGCGGAAGCGAGACCCAGTACTTC. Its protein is CASKGTGGSETQYF.

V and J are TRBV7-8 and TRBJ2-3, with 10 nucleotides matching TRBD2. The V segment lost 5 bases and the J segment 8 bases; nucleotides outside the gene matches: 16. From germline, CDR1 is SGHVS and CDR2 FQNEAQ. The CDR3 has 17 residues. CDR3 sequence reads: CASSDWVAGGNTGTQYF. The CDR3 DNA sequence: TGTGCCAGCAGCGATTGGGTAGCGGGGGGAAACACTGGTACGCAGTATTTT.

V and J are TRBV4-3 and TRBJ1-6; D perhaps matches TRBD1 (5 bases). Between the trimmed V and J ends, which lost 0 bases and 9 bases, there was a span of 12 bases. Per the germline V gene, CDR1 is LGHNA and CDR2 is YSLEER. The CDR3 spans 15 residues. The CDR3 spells CASSQEGGFGSPLHF. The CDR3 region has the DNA TGCGCCAGCAGCCAAGAGGGGGGGTTCGGTTCACCCCTCCACTTT.

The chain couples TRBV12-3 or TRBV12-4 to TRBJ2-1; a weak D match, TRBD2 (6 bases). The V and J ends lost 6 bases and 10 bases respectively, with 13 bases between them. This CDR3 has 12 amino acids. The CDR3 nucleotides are TGTGCCAGCAGGAACGGGGGATTCGAGCAGTTCTTC. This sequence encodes CASRNGGFEQFF.

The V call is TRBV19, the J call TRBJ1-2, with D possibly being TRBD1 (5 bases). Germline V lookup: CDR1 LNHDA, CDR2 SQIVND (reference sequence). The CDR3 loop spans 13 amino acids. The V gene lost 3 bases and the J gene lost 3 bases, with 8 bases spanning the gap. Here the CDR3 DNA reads TGTGCCAGTAGTATGGTCAGGGACTATGGCTACACCTTC. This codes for CASSMVRDYGYTF.

This CDR3 reads CASSYGGAGEIYNEQFF. The CDR3 DNA is TGTGCCAGCAGCTACGGAGGGGCGGGGGAGATATACAATGAGCAGTTCTTC. V is TRBV7-2 and J is TRBJ2-1, with TRBD2 matching 7 bases. J gave up 4 bases and V 4 bases, and 13 bases lay outside the gene matches. CDR3 size: 17 residues. Germline V gene data show CDR1 as SGHTA and CDR2 as FQGNSA. Full variable domain (missing parts from reference TRBV7-2 and TRBJ2-1): GAGVSQSPSNKVTEKGKDVELRCDPISGHTALYWYRQSLGQGLEFLIYFQGNSAPDKSGLPSDRFSAERTGGSVSTLTIQRTQQEDSAVYLCASSYGGAGEIYNEQFFGPGTRLTVL.

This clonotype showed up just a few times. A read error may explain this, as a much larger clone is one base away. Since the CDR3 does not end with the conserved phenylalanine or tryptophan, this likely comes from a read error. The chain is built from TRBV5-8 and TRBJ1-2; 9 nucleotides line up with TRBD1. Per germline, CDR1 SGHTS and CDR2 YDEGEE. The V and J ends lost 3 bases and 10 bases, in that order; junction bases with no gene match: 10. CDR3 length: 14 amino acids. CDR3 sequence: CASSWSGDRVDYTL. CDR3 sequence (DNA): TGTGCCAGCAGCTGGTCCGGGGACAGGGTTGACTACACCCTC.

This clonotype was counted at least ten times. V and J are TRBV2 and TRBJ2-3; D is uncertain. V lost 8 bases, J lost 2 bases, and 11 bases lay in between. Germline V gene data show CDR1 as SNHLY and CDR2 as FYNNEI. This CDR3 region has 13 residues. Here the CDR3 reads CASGRQFTDTQYF. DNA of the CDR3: TGTGCCAGCGGGCGGCAGTTCACAGATACGCAGTATTTT.

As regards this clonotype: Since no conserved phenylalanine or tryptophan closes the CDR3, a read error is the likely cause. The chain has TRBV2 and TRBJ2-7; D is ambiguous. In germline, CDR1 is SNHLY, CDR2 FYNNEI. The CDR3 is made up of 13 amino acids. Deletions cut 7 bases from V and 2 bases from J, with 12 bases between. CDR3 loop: CASKVECTYEQYI. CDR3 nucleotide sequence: TGTGCCAGCAAAGTGGAGTGTACCTACGAGCAGTACATC.

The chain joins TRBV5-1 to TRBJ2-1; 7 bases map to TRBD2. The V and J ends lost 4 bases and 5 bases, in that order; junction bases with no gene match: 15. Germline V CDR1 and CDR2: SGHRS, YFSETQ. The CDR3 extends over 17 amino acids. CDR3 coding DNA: TGCGCCAGCAGCCCCGCCCAGCGAGCGGGGACCCACAATGAGCAGTTCTTC. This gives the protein CASSPAQRAGTHNEQFF.

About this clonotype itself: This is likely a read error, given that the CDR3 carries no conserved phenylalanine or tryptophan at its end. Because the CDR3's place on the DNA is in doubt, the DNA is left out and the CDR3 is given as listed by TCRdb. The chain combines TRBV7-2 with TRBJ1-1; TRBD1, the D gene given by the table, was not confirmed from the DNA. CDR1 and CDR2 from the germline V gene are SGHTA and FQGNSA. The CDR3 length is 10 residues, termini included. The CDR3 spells CASSFGHLIY.